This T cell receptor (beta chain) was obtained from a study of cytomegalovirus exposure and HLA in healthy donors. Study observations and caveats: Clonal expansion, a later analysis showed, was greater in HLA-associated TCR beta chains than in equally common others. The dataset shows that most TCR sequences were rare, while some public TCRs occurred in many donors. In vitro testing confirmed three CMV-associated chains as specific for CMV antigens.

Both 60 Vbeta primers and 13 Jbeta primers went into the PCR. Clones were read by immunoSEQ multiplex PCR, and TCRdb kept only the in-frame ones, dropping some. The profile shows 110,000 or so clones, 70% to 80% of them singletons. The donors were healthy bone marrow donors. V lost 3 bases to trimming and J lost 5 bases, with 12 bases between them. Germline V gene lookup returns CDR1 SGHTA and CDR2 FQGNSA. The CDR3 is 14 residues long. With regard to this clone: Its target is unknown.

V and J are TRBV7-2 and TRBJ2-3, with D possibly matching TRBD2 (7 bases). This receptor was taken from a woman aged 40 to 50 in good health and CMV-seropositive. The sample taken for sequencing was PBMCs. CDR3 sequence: CASSLRGPGDTQYF. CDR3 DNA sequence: TGTGCCAGCAGCTTGCGGGGGCCTGGAGATACGCAGTATTTT.